Shown below are 2 T cell receptor beta chains from a single sample sequenced in a study of blood T cell repertoires in COVID-19. Clones were read by immunoSEQ multiplex PCR, and TCRdb kept only the in-frame ones, dropping some. The table has some 180,000 clones, around 85% seen once. The sequenced sample was peripheral blood. Source of these receptors: a woman aged 60-70 years with acute or convalescent COVID-19.

The gene calls are TRBV7-8 and TRBJ1-5, with no clear D. Trimming pared 1 base from V and 5 bases from J, leaving 9 bases between. The germline CDR1 and CDR2 sequences are SGHVS and FQNEAQ. This CDR3 is 14 amino acids long. The CDR3 protein is CASSLGGRDQPQHF. In nucleotides, the CDR3 is TGTGCCAGCAGCTTAGGTGGGCGAGATCAGCCCCAGCATTTT.

This chain links TRBV10-3 with TRBJ1-2, with TRBD1 identical over 8 bases. The V gene end was trimmed by 3 bases and the J gene end by 6 bases; junction bases not matched to a gene: 6. The CDR3 spans 14 residues. CDR1 is ENHRY, CDR2 SYGVKD, per germline. The CDR3 spells CAISEKQGVHGYTF. CDR3 in DNA: TGTGCCATCAGTGAAAAACAGGGGGTCCATGGCTACACCTTC.